These 32 T cell receptor beta chains were sequenced from one sample in a study of cytomegalovirus exposure and HLA in healthy donors. 13 Jbeta primers and 60 Vbeta primers were used for the PCR. The method was immunoSEQ multiplex PCR; TCRdb's version includes in-frame clones alone and lacks a portion of them. The data contain 150,000 to 200,000 clones, approximately 86% of them singletons. Sequencing was done on a sample of PBMCs. The receptors stem from a young woman in good health and CMV-seronegative.

The V call is TRBV5-1, the J call TRBJ1-1; 7 bases match TRBD1. The CDR3 totals 16 residues. Per germline, CDR1 SGHRS and CDR2 YFSETQ. V lost 0 bases and J lost 0; bases outside the gene matches: 5. This chain's CDR3 is CASSLEQGRMNTEAFF. CDR3 DNA: TGCGCCAGCAGCTTGGAACAGGGGCGCATGAACACTGAAGCTTTCTTT.

This chain uses TRBV6-4 with TRBJ1-2; 7 bases map to TRBD1. Germline-derived CDR1 and CDR2 are MRHNA and SNTAGT. CDR3 length: 13 residues. Germline trimming cut 2 bases from V and 3 bases from J; bases unmatched to any gene: 0. The CDR3 reads CASSDGTDYGYTF. DNA for the CDR3: TGTGCCAGCAGTGACGGGACAGACTATGGCTACACCTTC.

The chain has TRBV6-5 and TRBJ1-1; the match to TRBD1 covers 10 bases. V shed 2 bases, J shed 3 bases, and the junction held 0 bases outside the gene matches. Germline V gives CDR1 MNHEY, CDR2 SVGAGI. The CDR3 sequence is 14 residues long. The CDR3 sequence: CASSYGTGDTEAFF. The CDR3 region has the DNA TGTGCCAGCAGTTACGGGACAGGGGACACTGAAGCTTTCTTT.

The CDR3 DNA reads TGTGCCAGCAGCTTGCGTAGGGACAGGGGCTTCTACGAGCAGTACTTC. Its translation: CASSLRRDRGFYEQYF. The chain combines TRBV7-2 with TRBJ2-7; 10 bases agree with TRBD1. V trimming: 3 bases; J trimming: 3 bases; junction bases outside the gene matches: 8. The CDR3 runs to 16 residues. Per germline, CDR1 SGHTA and CDR2 FQGNSA.

The chain is built from TRBV2 and TRBJ1-5; 7 bases match TRBD1. There are 14 residues in the CDR3. Trimming cost V 6 bases and J 2 bases; bases outside gene matches: 4. Germline V gene lookup returns CDR1 SNHLY and CDR2 FYNNEI. The CDR3 region is CASSVGQGNQPQHF. CDR3 sequence (DNA): TGTGCCAGCAGCGTAGGACAGGGCAATCAGCCCCAGCATTTT.

The chain links TRBV2 to TRBJ1-6; possible D gene TRBD1, 6 bases. Between the trimmed V and J ends, which lost 9 bases and 7 bases, there was a span of 16 bases. The CDR3 sequence is 14 residues long. Germline V CDR1 and CDR2: SNHLY, FYNNEI. This chain's CDR3 is CASRNQGTNSPLHF. The CDR3 nucleotides read TGTGCCAGTCGGAATCAGGGGACGAATTCACCCCTCCACTTT.

The V gene is TRBV5-1, the J gene TRBJ1-1; D is possibly TRBD1 (6 bases). Between the trimmed V and J ends, which lost 3 bases and 1 base, there was a span of 13 bases. Germline assignment: CDR1 SGHRS and CDR2 YFSETQ. This CDR3 contains 15 residues. The DNA for the CDR3 is TGCGCCAGCAGCTCGGGGACGACAGGGAACACTGAAGCTTTCTTT. This encodes CASSSGTTGNTEAFF.

This clone came up a few times. The chain uses TRBV18 and TRBJ1-6; 8 nucleotides match TRBD1. With V trimmed by 6 bases and J by 6 bases, 4 bases remained unmatched. Germline V lookup: CDR1 KGHSH, CDR2 LQKENI. This CDR3 contains 14 residues. CDR3 DNA: TGTGCCAGCTCGCGCGACAGGGGTAATTCACCCCTCCACTTT. It codes for CASSRDRGNSPLHF. The full variable domain, rest sourced from reference TRBV18 and TRBJ1-6, is NAGVMQNPRHLVRRRGQEARLRCSPMKGHSHVYWYRQLPEEGLKFMVYLQKENIIDESGMPKERFSAEFPKEGPSILRIQQVVRGDSAAYFCASSRDRGNSPLHFGNGTRLTVT.

This sequence joins TRBV6-6 and TRBJ1-1; the match to TRBD1 covers 7 bases. The trim removed 0 bases at V and 3 bases at J, leaving 4 bases unmatched. Germline V gene lookup returns CDR1 MNHNY and CDR2 SVGAGI (reference sequence). The CDR3 contains 15 residues. CDR3 sequence reads: CASSYSRTGHTEAFF. The CDR3 DNA is TGTGCCAGCAGTTACTCACGGACAGGCCACACTGAAGCTTTCTTT.

This clone was seen more than once but under ten times. V is TRBV4-1 and J is TRBJ1-2; no definite D call. Germline CDR1 MGHRA, CDR2 YSYEKL. The CDR3 consists of 15 residues. V was pared by 2 bases and J by 4 bases, with 14 bases between. CDR3 sequence (DNA): TGCGCCAGCAGCCAACCACAGACCCTCGTCTATGGCTACACCTTC. It translates to CASSQPQTLVYGYTF.

The V gene is TRBV25-1, the J gene TRBJ2-2; the D gene is possibly TRBD2 (5 bases). V shed 0 bases and J shed 7 bases, with 15 bases lying between them. Germline V gives CDR1 MGHDK, CDR2 SYGVNS. CDR3 length equals 16 residues. CDR3 loop: CASSEYRGRVGGELFF. The CDR3 DNA follows: TGTGCCAGCAGTGAATATCGAGGGAGAGTCGGCGGGGAGCTGTTTTTT.

This sequence joins TRBV19 and TRBJ2-5, with D perhaps matching TRBD2 (5 bases). The germline gives CDR1 LNHDA, CDR2 SQIVND (reference sequence). V was trimmed by 2 bases and J by 5 bases, leaving 12 bases between them. The CDR3 length is 14 residues. The CDR3 region has the DNA TGTGCCAGTAGTATAAGGGCCGGCGGGGAGACCCAGTACTTC. Its translation: CASSIRAGGETQYF.

The chain recombines TRBV28 with TRBJ2-7, with 7 bases fitting TRBD2. This CDR3 has 16 amino acids. Germline-derived CDR1 and CDR2 are MDHEN and SYDVKM. Trimming removed 3 bases from V and 3 bases from J; junction bases left unmatched: 11. The CDR3 sequence: CASSLWGGGSHYEQYF. The CDR3, as DNA: TGTGCCAGCAGTTTGTGGGGCGGGGGATCCCACTACGAGCAGTACTTC.

A single count supports this clone. The chain carries TRBV29-1 and TRBJ2-3; 8 nucleotides align to TRBD2. Looked up from germline, CDR1 is SQVTM and CDR2 is ANQGSEA. The CDR3 spans 12 residues. The J segment lost 6 bases and the V segment lost 5 bases, leaving 4 bases of the junction unmatched. The CDR3 here is CSVRGGSDTQYF. The CDR3 region has the DNA TGCAGCGTTCGGGGGGGATCTGATACGCAGTATTTT.

As regards this clone: One end of the junction fails to match germline, which may point to a read error. This sequence joins TRBV7-9 and TRBJ2-7; no clear D gene. Germline values: CDR1 SEHNR, CDR2 FQNEAQ (reference sequence). There are 12 residues in the CDR3. The CDR3 loop reads CSSSPYSGEQYF. The CDR3 coding sequence is TGTTCCAGCAGCCCCTACTCCGGGGAGCAGTACTTC.

The chain joins TRBV10-2 to TRBJ2-7; D uncertain. The germline V gene encodes CDR1 WSHSY and CDR2 SAAADI. With 3 bases removed from V and 1 base from J, the gap between germline ends came to 7 bases. The CDR3 sequence is 13 residues long. DNA for the CDR3: TGCGCCAGCAGTGATCAGGCTTCCTACGAGCAGTACTTC. Its protein product is CASSDQASYEQYF.

This clone has just one count. In DNA, the CDR3 is TGTGCCAGCAGCCCATTGCCGGCAGATCGTACTACCTACGAGCAGTACTTC. The encoded protein is CASSPLPADRTTYEQYF. The chain is built from TRBV11-3 and TRBJ2-7; D gene unclear. V was shortened by 5 bases and J by 2 bases, with 22 bases between the two germline ends. In germline, CDR1 is SGHNT, CDR2 YENEEA. This CDR3 is 17 amino acids long.

The J gene is TRBJ1-1, the V gene TRBV7-2; the D gene is possibly TRBD1 (5 bases). The CDR3 contains 14 residues. V lost 1 base to trimming and J lost 6 bases, with 12 bases between them. Germline V gene lookup returns CDR1 SGHTA and CDR2 FQGNSA. In DNA, the CDR3 is TGTGCCAGCAGCTTAGAGGAAGGGGCGGCTGAAGCTTTCTTT. Protein: CASSLEEGAAEAFF.

Only one count was recorded for this clone. The junction and the germline gene differ at one end; a read error may be behind it. The genes are TRBV7-9 and TRBJ2-1, with 10 nucleotides matching TRBD2. The CDR3 is 15 amino acids. Looked up from germline, CDR1 is SEHNR and CDR2 is FQNEAQ (reference sequence). The CDR3 bases are TGTTCCAGCAGCTCCGGGACTAGCGAGTACAATGAGCAGTTCTTC. This translates into CSSSSGTSEYNEQFF.

The genes are TRBV5-6 and TRBJ2-7, with D uncertain. The germline V gene has CDR1 SGHDT and CDR2 YYEEEE. The CDR3 length is 12 residues. The germline V and J ends were trimmed by 4 bases and 1 base, with 6 bases remaining between them. The CDR3: CASSVGSYEQYF. Here the CDR3 DNA reads TGTGCCAGCAGCGTCGGGTCCTACGAGCAGTACTTC.

This chain uses TRBV19 with TRBJ1-2; 8 bases fit TRBD1. Germline trimming cut 2 bases from V and 4 bases from J; bases unmatched to any gene: 9. There are 16 residues in the CDR3. CDR1 and CDR2 from the germline V gene are LNHDA and SQIVND (reference sequence). In DNA, the CDR3 is TGTGCCAGTAGTATACTCGGGACAGGAGCCGTCTATGGCTACACCTTC. Its translation is CASSILGTGAVYGYTF. Filled out from reference TRBV19 and TRBJ1-2, the complete variable domain reads DGGITQSPKYLFRKEGQNVTLSCEQNLNHDAMYWYRQDPGQGLRLIYYSQIVNDFQKGDIAEGYSVSREKKESFPLTVTSAQKNPTAFYLCASSILGTGAVYGYTFGSGTRLTVV.

Details on this clone: The junction shows a germline mismatch at one end, possibly a read error. V is TRBV5-6 and J is TRBJ2-5; TRBD2 agrees at 9 bases. The CDR3 loop spans 15 amino acids. The germline gives CDR1 SGHDT, CDR2 YYEEEE. The CDR3 spells CASTLGASGVKTQYF. CDR3 nucleotide sequence: TGTGCCAGCACCTTGGGGGCTAGCGGGGTGAAGACCCAGTACTTC.

The chain uses TRBV5-4 and TRBJ2-1, with 14 positions matching TRBD2. V gave up 3 bases and J gave up 0 bases; unmatched junction bases: 8. The V gene's germline CDR1 is SGHNT and CDR2 YYREEE (reference sequence). CDR3 length: 19 residues. The CDR3 is CASSSPGTSGGYSYNEQFF. The DNA of the CDR3 is TGTGCCAGCAGCTCCCCCGGGACTAGCGGGGGTTACTCCTACAATGAGCAGTTCTTC.

The gene calls are TRBV6-5 and TRBJ2-1, with D tentatively TRBD2 (6 bases). The CDR3 is 16 amino acids. The germline V gene has CDR1 MNHEY and CDR2 SVGAGI. V was pared by 4 bases and J by 3 bases, with 16 bases between. The CDR3 loop reads CASSSLGRGFYNEQFF. CDR3 nucleotide sequence: TGTGCCAGCAGTTCCCTCGGGCGGGGTTTCTACAATGAGCAGTTCTTC.

The V call is TRBV30, the J call TRBJ2-7; 8 nucleotides align to TRBD2. CDR1 and CDR2 from the germline V gene are GTSNPN and SVGIG (reference sequence). The CDR3 length is 14 residues. V was pared by 2 bases and J by 0 bases, with 3 bases of the junction left unmatched. In DNA form, the CDR3 reads TGTGCCTGGAGTAGTCGGGGGGGCTCCTACGAGCAGTACTTC. As protein: CAWSSRGGSYEQYF.

The chain is built from TRBV5-4 and TRBJ1-1, with D uncertain. The CDR3 is 13 amino acids. Trimming left V 5 bases short and J 3 bases short, with 11 bases between. CDR1 is SGHNT, CDR2 YYREEE, per germline (reference sequence). This CDR3 is CASSPRLYTEAFF. CDR3 in DNA: TGTGCCAGCAGTCCGCGGCTGTACACTGAAGCTTTCTTT. The whole variable domain, remainder taken from reference TRBV5-4 and TRBJ1-1, is ETGVTQSPTHLIKTRGQQVTLRCSSQSGHNTVSWYQQALGQGPQFIFQYYREEENGRGNFPPRFSGLQFPNYSSELNVNALELDDSALYLCASSPRLYTEAFFGQGTRLTVV.

The V and J genes are TRBV2 and TRBJ2-1, with 8 bases identical to TRBD2. The CDR3 contains 14 residues. V trimming: 7 bases; J trimming: 4 bases; junction bases outside the gene matches: 6. Germline CDR1 reads SNHLY; CDR2 reads FYNNEI. In DNA form, the CDR3 reads TGTGCCAGCATCGGGACTAGTGTTTACAATGAGCAGTTCTTC. Amino acids: CASIGTSVYNEQFF.

The J gene is TRBJ2-7, the V gene TRBV7-9, with a weak D call TRBD1 (5 bases). This CDR3 contains 11 residues. V dropped 1 base and J dropped 7 bases, with 5 bases sitting between them. The germline V gene encodes CDR1 SEHNR and CDR2 FQNEAQ (reference sequence). CDR3 amino acids: CASSLDREQYF. The CDR3 region has the DNA TGTGCCAGCAGCTTAGACAGGGAGCAGTACTTC. Using reference TRBV7-9 and TRBJ2-7 for the parts outside the CDR3, the full variable domain is DTGVSQNPRHKITKRGQNVTFRCDPISEHNRLYWYRQTLGQGPEFLTYFQNEAQLEKSRLLSDRFSAERPKGSFSTLEIQRTEQGDSAMYLCASSLDREQYFGPGTRLTVT.

The genes are TRBV6-4 and TRBJ1-1; no definite D call. The CDR3 extends over 13 amino acids. Germline V gene lookup returns CDR1 MRHNA and CDR2 SNTAGT. The V gene lost 2 bases and the J gene lost 1 base, with 5 bases spanning the gap. CDR3 in DNA: TGTGCCAGCAGTGACCAGGAGAACACTGAAGCTTTCTTT. Protein sequence: CASSDQENTEAFF.

The V gene is TRBV6-6, the J gene TRBJ1-5; possible D gene TRBD1, 5 bases. This CDR3 region has 16 residues. CDR1 is MNHNY, CDR2 SVGAGI, per germline (reference sequence). V gave up 6 bases and J gave up 6 bases, with 21 bases separating them. In DNA form, the CDR3 reads TGTGCCAGCAGCCCTCCTCGCGGGGCAGGAGGTCAGCCCCAGCATTTT. Translation: CASSPPRGAGGQPQHF.

This sequence joins TRBV30 and TRBJ2-7; D is ambiguous. CDR1 is GTSNPN, CDR2 SVGIG, per germline (reference sequence). This CDR3 is built from 11 residues. V gave up 2 bases and J gave up 7 bases, with 9 bases separating them. For the CDR3, the DNA is TGTGCCTGGAGTCCATCCGAGGAGCAGTACTTC. Translation: CAWSPSEEQYF.

This chain uses TRBV29-1 with TRBJ2-5; TRBD1 aligns across 7 bases. The CDR3 spans 12 residues. Germline-derived CDR1 and CDR2 are SQVTM and ANQGSEA. J gave up 2 bases and V 5 bases, and 2 bases lay outside the gene matches. The CDR3 region is CSVTGVQETQYF. CDR3 coding DNA: TGCAGCGTTACAGGGGTACAAGAGACCCAGTACTTC.